The 5 T cell receptor beta chains in this list originate from one sample, sequenced in a study of cytomegalovirus exposure and HLA in healthy donors. This PCR relied on a set of 60 Vbeta primers and 13 Jbeta primers. TCRdb's table, derived via immunoSEQ multiplex PCR, lists solely in-frame clones and lacks some. The listing contains under 130,000 clones. Material: PBMCs. These receptors originate from a man aged 35 to 55 in good health and CMV-seronegative.

The genes are TRBV10-3 and TRBJ2-1, with 10 positions matching TRBD2. The CDR3 runs 14 residues. The ends lost 6 bases at V and 6 bases at J; junction bases unmatched: 5. Per germline, CDR1 ENHRY and CDR2 SYGVKD. The CDR3 DNA reads TGTGCCATCAGCCTAGCGGGAGTTGGCAATGAGCAGTTCTTC. Protein: CAISLAGVGNEQFF.

The V call is TRBV7-9, the J call TRBJ2-1; 13 nucleotides align to TRBD2. CDR1 and CDR2 (germline): SEHNR, FQNEAQ (reference sequence). The J segment lost 0 bases and the V segment lost 5 bases, leaving 7 bases of the junction unmatched. The CDR3 loop spans 18 amino acids. This CDR3 reads CASSQPTSGRASYNEQFF. The CDR3 DNA reads as TGTGCCAGCAGCCAACCCACTAGCGGGAGGGCCTCCTACAATGAGCAGTTCTTC. Drawing the rest from reference TRBV7-9 and TRBJ2-1, the complete variable domain is DTGVSQNPRHKITKRGQNVTFRCDPISEHNRLYWYRQTLGQGPEFLTYFQNEAQLEKSRLLSDRFSAERPKGSFSTLEIQRTEQGDSAMYLCASSQPTSGRASYNEQFFGPGTRLTVL.

This chain connects TRBV18 to TRBJ1-3; 9 positions match TRBD1. In germline, CDR1 is KGHSH, CDR2 LQKENI. The CDR3 contains 17 residues. Trimming removed 0 bases from V and 3 bases from J; junction bases left unmatched: 6. CDR3 loop: CASSPPGTGLFGNTIYF. CDR3 nucleotides: TGTGCCAGCTCACCACCCGGGACAGGGCTTTTTGGAAACACCATATATTTT.

The rearrangement links TRBV28 to TRBJ1-5; TRBD1 matches at 9 bases. This CDR3 region has 16 residues. Germline values: CDR1 MDHEN, CDR2 SYDVKM. The V and J ends lost 7 bases and 1 base, in that order; junction bases with no gene match: 8. The CDR3 nucleotides are TGTGCCAGCACTGATACGGACAGGGGAAGCAATCAGCCCCAGCATTTT. This translates into CASTDTDRGSNQPQHF.

The chain uses TRBV5-1 and TRBJ1-2; 7 bases are shared with TRBD1. This CDR3 comprises 15 residues. Losses at the gene ends were 4 bases for V and 0 bases for J; bases not matched to a gene: 6. Germline V gene data show CDR1 as SGHRS and CDR2 as YFSETQ. The CDR3 region has the DNA TGCGCCAGCAGCCAACTACAGGGGCCTAACTATGGCTACACCTTC. Translation gives CASSQLQGPNYGYTF.